This T cell receptor (beta chain) was sequenced in a study of CXCR3-negative and CXCR3-positive naive CD8 T cells. Study information: Every library held about 1.5 +/- 0.3 million TRB reads, and the total came to around 150 million.

Germline V CDR1 and CDR2: LNHDA, SQIVND (reference sequence). CDR3 length: 14 residues. TRB cDNA was prepared as libraries by UMI-labeled 5' RACE. TCRdb re-analyzed the 5' RACE reads; it lists each CDR3 protein once, without DNA. In all, the sample yields 50,000 to 75,000 distinct CDR3 sequences. V gene TRBV19 combines with J gene TRBJ2-2. This receptor was obtained from a human donor in good health. Some clones in this sample may be carry-over from other donors' samples. Sample: naive CXCR3- CD8+ T cells from blood. Subset of the sample: CD45RO-CCR7+CD27+CD95- naive CD8+ T cells lacking CXCR3 (TNR3-). This CDR3 reads CASSIYLGGGELFF.